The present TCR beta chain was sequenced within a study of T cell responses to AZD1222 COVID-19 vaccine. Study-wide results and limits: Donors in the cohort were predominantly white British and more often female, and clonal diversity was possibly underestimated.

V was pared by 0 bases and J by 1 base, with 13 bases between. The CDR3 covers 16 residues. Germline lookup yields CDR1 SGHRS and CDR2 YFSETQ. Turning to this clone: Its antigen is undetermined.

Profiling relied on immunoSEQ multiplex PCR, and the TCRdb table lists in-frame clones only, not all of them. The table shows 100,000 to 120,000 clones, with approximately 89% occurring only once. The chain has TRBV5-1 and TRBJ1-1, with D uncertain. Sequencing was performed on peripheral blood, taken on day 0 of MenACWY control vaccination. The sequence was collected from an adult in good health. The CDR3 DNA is TGCGCCAGCAGCTTGGGAGGGTTGGCCGAGAACACTGAAGCTTTCTTT. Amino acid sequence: CASSLGGLAENTEAFF.